This TCR beta chain emerged from a study of sequential checkpoint blockade in melanoma. Looking at the study overall: Maintenance nivolumab came after either treatment sequence. Matched biopsies came pretreatment and at week 13 for 20 to 25 patients.

The treatment here: randomized to nivolumab then ipilimumab (arm A) or the reverse (arm B). Germline values: CDR1 SGDLS, CDR2 YYNGEE. The germline V and J ends were trimmed by 5 bases and 8 bases, with 20 bases remaining between them. This CDR3 comprises 15 residues. This clone was seen ten or more times. The data were produced by immunoSEQ multiplex PCR, yet TCRdb's version contains in-frame clones alone and is incomplete. The repertoire holds about 12,000 clones, with approximately 30% as singletons. Specimen: tumor tissue (inferred from file names), collected from a patient given nivolumab and ipilimumab in sequence. The chain links TRBV9 to TRBJ2-1; D is tentatively TRBD1 or TRBD2 (6 bases each). This receptor was identified in a human donor with melanoma. In nucleotides, the CDR3 is TGTGCCAGCAGACCTAGGGGGGCCCTTCGGGATGAGCAGTTCTTC. Its translation is CASRPRGALRDEQFF.